A selection of T cell receptor beta chains follows, all from one sample in a study of T cell responses to AZD1222 COVID-19 vaccine. The table came from immunoSEQ multiplex PCR; TCRdb's copy has only in-frame clones and leaves some out. The sample has 95,000 to 150,000 clones, 90% seen once. Source: peripheral blood, taken on day 0 of MenACWY control vaccination. These receptors were obtained from an adult in good health. The conserved cysteine and the conserved F or W are not part of the CDR3 here.

13	TRBV28	TRBJ2-1	ASRSGQALYNEQF
11	TRBV2	TRBJ1-4	ASLRGRNEKLF
13	TRBV27	TRBJ2-1	ASSFDRGTYNEQF
13	TRBV29-1	TRBJ2-7	SVRIGLAGPYEQY
13	TRBV7-8	TRBJ1-1	ASSEDSFLNTEAF
12	TRBV6-5	TRBJ2-1	ASRKDRAGNEQF
11	TRBV18	TRBJ1-2	ASSQQGPYGYT
12	TRBV10-2	TRBJ1-5	ASSHYISNQPQH
12	TRBV27	TRBJ1-5	ASSERAGGQPQH
10	TRBV12-3/TRBV12-4	TRBJ2-7	ASSLGTGEQY
13	TRBV13	TRBJ2-3	ASSKRTLNTDTQY
15	TRBV27	TRBJ2-3	ASSSLVRGPSTDTQY
13	TRBV5-6	TRBJ1-3	ASTYRDRAGNTIY
11	TRBV2	TRBJ1-2	ASSPQGADGYT
11	TRBV2	TRBJ1-6	ASGDRGNSPLH
12	TRBV10-2	TRBJ2-5	ASRASGGGETQY
12	TRBV4-1	TRBJ1-1	ASSQVGVGTEAF
11	TRBV29-1	TRBJ1-4	SGGLGPDEKLF
13	TRBV5-6	TRBJ2-3	ASSLGRASTDTQY
13	TRBV7-6	TRBJ2-5	ASSFLTGRQETQY
13	TRBV5-1	TRBJ2-7	ASTPIAGVVNEQY
13	TRBV7-7	TRBJ1-1	ASSPLEGIDAEAF
14	TRBV9	TRBJ2-7	ASSAPAGTYVTEQY
12	TRBV15	TRBJ1-1	ATSRDLVNTEAF
9	TRBV7-9	TRBJ1-2	ASEGNYVYT
11	TRBV7-2	TRBJ2-1	ASSGNTYNEQF
11	TRBV14	TRBJ1-2	ASSQELGTEYT
12	TRBV3-1/TRBV3-2	TRBJ1-2	ASSQHRGLYGYT
14	TRBV6-4	TRBJ2-1	ASSVTSESSYNEQF
16	TRBV3-1/TRBV3-2	TRBJ2-3	ASSQGRVSSGSTDTQY
14	TRBV7-9	TRBJ2-7	ASSPHPGTAQDEQY
12	TRBV28	TRBJ1-2	ASSLEMGGYGYT
13	TRBV19	TRBJ1-1	ASSLGTGLNTEAF
13	TRBV13	TRBJ2-1	ASSSWGTSYNEQF
13	TRBV5-5	TRBJ2-3	ASSRKTGPTDTQY
13	TRBV14	TRBJ1-1	ASSQDLGLNTEAF
12	TRBV19	TRBJ2-1	ASADRVLYNEQF
14	TRBV19	TRBJ2-1	ASSTWDRVAYNEQF
14	TRBV9	TRBJ2-4	ASSPGTGLAKNIQY
13	TRBV2	TRBJ1-5	ASSETWDSNQPQH
9	TRBV28	TRBJ2-5	ASRVGETQY
9	TRBV6-5	TRBJ2-1	ASTRADEQF
13	TRBV5-1	TRBJ2-1	ASSAGLAGVNEQF
11	TRBV7-8	TRBJ1-1	ASSLVENTEAF
11	TRBV28	TRBJ1-6	ASSRTGLSPLH